Here is one TCR beta chain with its context. Its target is unknown. This entry is derived from a study of vaccination effects on CD4 cells after COVID-19. Study details: Both of the two convalescent patients gave a sample, one 16 days and one a week before vaccination. Study results and limitations: Clones from infection and from vaccination both contracted markedly late after vaccination. Convalescent patients' post-vaccine spike repertoire was mostly distinct vaccine-induced clones.

This table comes from immunoSEQ multiplex PCR, and its TCRdb copy is limited to in-frame clones, with some not included. The sample consists of 60,000 to 75,000 clones, over 60% of them appearing once. Germline CDR1 is KGHSH and CDR2 is LQKENI. The CDR3 covers 14 residues. The germline V and J ends were trimmed by 4 bases and 3 bases, with 12 bases remaining between them. Before any sequencing was done, the ViraFEST assay used viral peptide pools to expand antigen-specific CD4+ T cells. Investigators separated out CD4+ T cells once 10 days of culture had passed. PCR confirmed that the person was infected with SARS-CoV-2 between March and December 2020.

This rearrangement joins TRBV18 to TRBJ1-1, with no clear D. This TCR derives from a human donor who had a prior SARS-CoV-2 infection. Material: CD4+ T cells from PBMCs cultured with HIV peptides, obtained before COVID-19 vaccination. Indicated subset: HIV-1 Nef peptide pool negative control/reference culture. The CDR3 DNA reads TGTGCCAGCTCACGCCTCACTCGGGACACTGAAGCTTTCTTT. Its protein is CASSRLTRDTEAFF.